This T cell receptor beta chain was identified in a study of OX40 agonist ivuxolimab in advanced cancers. Study-wide background: A mean age of around 60 years, range about 23 to 80, was recorded, and 70% to 85% were male.

TCRdb's copy holds only in-frame clones and misses some; the assay was immunoSEQ multiplex PCR. The data contain 75,000 to 90,000 clones, more than 80% of them singletons. Germline loops: CDR1 LNHDA, CDR2 SQIVND (reference sequence). Trimming cost V 6 bases and J 3 bases, with 8 bases left between them. This CDR3 is built from 12 residues. The V and J genes are TRBV19 and TRBJ1-2, with D uncertain. The receptor was isolated from an adult with an advanced solid tumor such as melanoma, head and neck, liver or kidney cancer. The sequencing here drew on CD4+ or CD8+ T cells sorted from blood, taken in a trial of the OX40 agonist ivuxolimab. The CDR3 is CASRIGDYGYTF. CDR3 in DNA: TGTGCCAGTAGGATTGGCGACTATGGCTACACCTTC.